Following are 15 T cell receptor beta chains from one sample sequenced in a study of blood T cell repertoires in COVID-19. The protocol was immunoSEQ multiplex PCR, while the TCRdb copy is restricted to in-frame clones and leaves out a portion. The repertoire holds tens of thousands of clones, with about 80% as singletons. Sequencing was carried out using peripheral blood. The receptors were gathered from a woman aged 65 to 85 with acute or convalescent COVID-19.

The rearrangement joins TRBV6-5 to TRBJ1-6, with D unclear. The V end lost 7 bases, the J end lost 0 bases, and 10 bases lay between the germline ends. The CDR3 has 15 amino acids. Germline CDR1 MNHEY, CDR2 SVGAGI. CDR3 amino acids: CASIPESSYNSPLHF. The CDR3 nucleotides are TGTGCCAGCATCCCGGAGAGCTCCTATAATTCACCCCTCCACTTT.

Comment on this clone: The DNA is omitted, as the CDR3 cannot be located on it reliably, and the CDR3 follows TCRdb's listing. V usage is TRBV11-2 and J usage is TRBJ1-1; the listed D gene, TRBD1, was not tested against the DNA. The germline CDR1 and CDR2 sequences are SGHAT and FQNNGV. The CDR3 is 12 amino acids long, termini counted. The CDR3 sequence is CASSFAGGATFF.

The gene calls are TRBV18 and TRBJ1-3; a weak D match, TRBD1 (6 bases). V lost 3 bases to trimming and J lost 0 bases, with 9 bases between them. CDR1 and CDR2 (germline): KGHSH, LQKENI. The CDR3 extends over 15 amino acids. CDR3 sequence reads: CASSPPQGSGNTIYF. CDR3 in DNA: TGTGCCAGCTCACCGCCACAGGGCTCTGGAAACACCATATATTTT.

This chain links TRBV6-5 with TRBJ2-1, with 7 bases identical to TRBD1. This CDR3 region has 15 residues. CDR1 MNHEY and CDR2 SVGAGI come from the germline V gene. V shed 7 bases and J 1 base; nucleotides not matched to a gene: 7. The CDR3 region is CASILQGWSYNEQFF. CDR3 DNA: TGTGCCAGCATTTTACAGGGGTGGTCCTACAATGAGCAGTTCTTC.

CDR3 DNA: TGTGCCTGGAGTGCCTACGACAGGGAGGACACTGAAGCTTTCTTT. Protein sequence: CAWSAYDREDTEAFF. The V and J genes are TRBV30 and TRBJ1-1; 7 bases are shared with TRBD1. This CDR3 has 15 residues. With V trimmed by 1 base and J by 3 bases, 8 bases remained unmatched. From germline, CDR1 is GTSNPN and CDR2 SVGIG (reference sequence).

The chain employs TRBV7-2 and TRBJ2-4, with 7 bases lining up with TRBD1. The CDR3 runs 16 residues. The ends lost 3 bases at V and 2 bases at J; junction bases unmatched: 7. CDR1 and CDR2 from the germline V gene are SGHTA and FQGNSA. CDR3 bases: TGTGCCAGCAGCTTGGGCAGGGGGTCGACCAAAAACATTCAGTACTTC. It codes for CASSLGRGSTKNIQYF.

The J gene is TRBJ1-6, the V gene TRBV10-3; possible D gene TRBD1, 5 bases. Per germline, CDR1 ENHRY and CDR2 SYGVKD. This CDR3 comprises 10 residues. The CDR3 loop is CAVGDSPLHF. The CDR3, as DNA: TGTGCGGTAGGGGATTCACCCCTCCACTTT.

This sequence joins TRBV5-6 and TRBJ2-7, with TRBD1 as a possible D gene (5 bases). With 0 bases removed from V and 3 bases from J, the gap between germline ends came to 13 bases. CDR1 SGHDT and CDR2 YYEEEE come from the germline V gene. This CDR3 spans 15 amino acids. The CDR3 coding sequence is TGTGCCAGCAGCTTGGACTTTGGCAGGGACTACGAGCAGTACTTC. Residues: CASSLDFGRDYEQYF.

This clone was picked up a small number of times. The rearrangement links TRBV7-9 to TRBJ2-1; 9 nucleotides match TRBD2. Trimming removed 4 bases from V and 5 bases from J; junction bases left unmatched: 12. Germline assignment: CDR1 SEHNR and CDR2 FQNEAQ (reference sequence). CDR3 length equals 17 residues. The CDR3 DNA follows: TGTGCCAGCAGCTCTACTGGCGTGGTAGCGGGAGACAATGAGCAGTTCTTC. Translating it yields CASSSTGVVAGDNEQFF.

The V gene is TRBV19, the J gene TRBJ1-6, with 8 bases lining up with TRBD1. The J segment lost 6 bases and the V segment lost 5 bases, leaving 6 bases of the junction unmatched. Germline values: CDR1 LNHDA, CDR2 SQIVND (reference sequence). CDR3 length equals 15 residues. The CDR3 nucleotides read TGTGCCAGTAGTGTACGAGGACAGGGTAATTCACCCCTCCACTTT. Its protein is CASSVRGQGNSPLHF.

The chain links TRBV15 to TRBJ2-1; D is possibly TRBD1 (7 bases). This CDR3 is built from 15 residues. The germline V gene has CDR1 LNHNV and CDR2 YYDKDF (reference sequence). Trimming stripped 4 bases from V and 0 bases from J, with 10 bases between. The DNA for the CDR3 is TGTGCCACCAGCAACCAGGGGGGCTCCTACAATGAGCAGTTCTTC. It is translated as CATSNQGGSYNEQFF. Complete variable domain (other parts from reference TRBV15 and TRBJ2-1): DAMVIQNPRYQVTQFGKPVTLSCSQTLNHNVMYWYQQKSSQAPKLLFHYYDKDFNNEADTPDNFQSRRPNTSFCFLDIRSPGLGDTAMYLCATSNQGGSYNEQFFGPGTRLTVL.

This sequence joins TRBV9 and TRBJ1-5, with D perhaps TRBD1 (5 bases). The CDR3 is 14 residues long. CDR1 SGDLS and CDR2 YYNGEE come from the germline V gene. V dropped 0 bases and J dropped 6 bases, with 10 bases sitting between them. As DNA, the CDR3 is TGTGCCAGCAGCGTAGCGGGGGAGGCTCAGCCCCAGCATTTT. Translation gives CASSVAGEAQPQHF.

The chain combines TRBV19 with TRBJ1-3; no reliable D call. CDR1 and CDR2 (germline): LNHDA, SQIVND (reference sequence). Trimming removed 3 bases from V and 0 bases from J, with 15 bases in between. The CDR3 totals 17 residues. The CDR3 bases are TGTGCCAGTAGTATTTCGGGAGCGTCCTACTCTGGAAACACCATATATTTT. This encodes CASSISGASYSGNTIYF.

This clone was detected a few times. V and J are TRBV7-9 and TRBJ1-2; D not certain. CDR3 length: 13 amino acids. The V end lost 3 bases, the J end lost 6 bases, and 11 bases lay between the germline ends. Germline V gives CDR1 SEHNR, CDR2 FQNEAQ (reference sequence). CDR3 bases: TGTGCCAGCAGCTTTTCGAGAGAAAATGGCTACACCTTC. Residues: CASSFSRENGYTF.

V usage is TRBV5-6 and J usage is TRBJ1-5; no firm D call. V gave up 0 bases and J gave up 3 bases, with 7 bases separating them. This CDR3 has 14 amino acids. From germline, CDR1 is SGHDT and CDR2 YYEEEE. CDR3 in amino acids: CASSLGQNNQPQHF. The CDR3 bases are TGTGCCAGCAGCTTGGGGCAGAACAATCAGCCCCAGCATTTT.